The 14 T cell receptor beta chains below were found in one sample sequenced in a study of T cell repertoires in cytomegalovirus infection. MiXCR, run by TCRdb on the reads, gives a single entry per CDR3 protein. The sample holds some 500,000 distinct CDR3 sequences, around 35% seen once. Their antigens are not known. The starting material was cultured PBMCs, obtained from culture after CMV antigen stimulation. The receptors shown here come from a human donor in good health (CMV status not recorded). Some clones in this sample may be carry-over from other donors' samples.

The rearrangement uses TRBV7-3 and TRBJ1-3, with D unclear. The germline V and J ends were trimmed by 1 base and 2 bases, with 12 bases remaining between them. The CDR3 is 16 amino acids. Germline V gene sequence: CDR1 SGHTA, CDR2 FQGTGA. In DNA, the CDR3 is TGTGCCAGCAGCTTAAGGTTCGGAAAACCTGGAAACACCATATATTTT. This encodes CASSLRFGKPGNTIYF.

The table lists this clonotype with a few counts. CDR3 sequence: CASSPPGRPLHF. The CDR3 coding sequence is TGTGCCAGCAGTCCTCCGGGACGACCCCTCCACTTT. The chain uses TRBV28 and TRBJ1-6, with D possibly TRBD1 on 5 matching bases. The CDR3 is made up of 12 amino acids. Trimming took 5 bases from V and 12 from J, leaving 11 bases between them. Germline V gives CDR1 MDHEN, CDR2 SYDVKM.

The V and J genes are TRBV7-6 and TRBJ2-7; D gene unclear. Trimming removed 5 bases at V and 0 bases at J, with 17 bases between. The CDR3 totals 16 residues. CDR1 is SGHVS and CDR2 is FNYEAQ in the germline V gene. The CDR3 bases are TGTGCCAGCAGCCGCGGAGTGCCCCCCAGCTCCTACGAGCAGTACTTC. As protein: CASSRGVPPSSYEQYF.

This clonotype was counted at least ten times. The genes are TRBV7-6 and TRBJ1-2; D is possibly TRBD1 (6 bases). Germline V gene data show CDR1 as SGHVS and CDR2 as FNYEAQ. The CDR3 is 13 amino acids. V dropped 0 bases and J dropped 11 bases, with 13 bases sitting between them. Written as DNA, the CDR3 is TGTGCCAGCAGCTTAGCCTTAGGGGGGAAGTACACCTTC. It is translated as CASSLALGGKYTF.

CDR3 coding DNA: TGTGCCAGCAGCTTAGAGTCTTGGGATACTGAAGCTTTCTTT. It is translated as CASSLESWDTEAFF. The chain combines TRBV7-9 with TRBJ1-1; D call uncertain. This CDR3 contains 14 residues. Trimming shortened V by 1 base and J by 5 bases, and 11 bases separated the two germline ends. The germline V gene has CDR1 SEHNR and CDR2 FQNEAQ (reference sequence). The full variable domain, with the rest looked up from reference TRBV7-9 and TRBJ1-1, is DTGVSQNPRHKITKRGQNVTFRCDPISEHNRLYWYRQTLGQGPEFLTYFQNEAQLEKSRLLSDRFSAERPKGSFSTLEIQRTEQGDSAMYLCASSLESWDTEAFFGQGTRLTVV.

This clonotype was recorded at least ten times. The J gene is TRBJ1-1, the V gene TRBV7-2; D perhaps matches TRBD1 (6 bases). This CDR3 has 13 amino acids. CDR1 is SGHTA, CDR2 FQGNSA, per germline. Between the trimmed V and J ends, which lost 5 bases and 6 bases, there was a span of 13 bases. The chain's CDR3 is CASSLRGYAEAFF. In DNA, the CDR3 is TGTGCCAGCAGCCTCAGGGGATACGCTGAAGCTTTCTTT. The variable domain in full, with the rest retrieved from reference TRBV7-2 and TRBJ1-1, is GAGVSQSPSNKVTEKGKDVELRCDPISGHTALYWYRQSLGQGLEFLIYFQGNSAPDKSGLPSDRFSAERTGGSVSTLTIQRTQQEDSAVYLCASSLRGYAEAFFGQGTRLTVV.

This clonotype was counted a few times. The genes are TRBV7-6 and TRBJ1-6, with a possible D match to TRBD1 (6 bases). V shed 0 bases and J shed 7 bases, with 13 bases lying between them. The CDR3 length is 16 residues. From germline, CDR1 is SGHVS and CDR2 FNYEAQ. CDR3 nucleotide sequence: TGTGCCAGCAGCTTAGCGTCGGACAGCAGAAATTCACCCCTCCACTTT. Residues: CASSLASDSRNSPLHF.

The chain is built from TRBV7-9 and TRBJ2-1; 8 bases fit TRBD1. CDR3 length: 15 residues. CDR1 SEHNR and CDR2 FQNEAQ come from the germline V gene (reference sequence). J gave up 3 bases and V 5 bases, and 6 bases lay outside the gene matches. CDR3 sequence: CASSRQGWVYNEQFF. The CDR3 DNA sequence: TGTGCCAGCAGCCGACAGGGGTGGGTCTACAATGAGCAGTTCTTC. Looking up the rest from reference TRBV7-9 and TRBJ2-1 gives the full variable domain: DTGVSQNPRHKITKRGQNVTFRCDPISEHNRLYWYRQTLGQGPEFLTYFQNEAQLEKSRLLSDRFSAERPKGSFSTLEIQRTEQGDSAMYLCASSRQGWVYNEQFFGPGTRLTVL.

This chain joins TRBV6-5 and TRBJ2-5; D is possibly TRBD1 or TRBD2 (5 bases each). Germline V gene sequence: CDR1 MNHEY, CDR2 SVGAGI. Between the trimmed V and J ends, which lost 4 bases and 5 bases, there was a span of 11 bases. The CDR3 runs 13 residues. CDR3 DNA: TGTGCCAGCAGTTCTCGGGGACGGGAGACCCAGTACTTC. Its protein product is CASSSRGRETQYF.

This clonotype was detected only a few times. J is TRBJ2-2 and V is TRBV10-3, with 13 bases identical to TRBD2. The V segment lost 9 bases and the J segment 6 bases; nucleotides outside the gene matches: 7. This CDR3 contains 15 residues. Germline V CDR1 and CDR2: ENHRY, SYGVKD. CDR3 protein: CAMLGTSGKAGELFF. CDR3 in DNA: TGTGCCATGCTAGGGACTAGCGGGAAAGCCGGGGAGCTGTTTTTT.

The chain carries TRBV20-1 and TRBJ2-1, with 8 positions matching TRBD2. Trimming removed 1 base from V and 1 base from J; junction bases left unmatched: 6. Germline V gives CDR1 DFQATT, CDR2 SNEGSKA (reference sequence). This CDR3 region has 16 residues. For the CDR3, the DNA is TGCAGTGCTAGAGCCATACTAGCGGAGTCCTACAATGAGCAGTTCTTC. Its translation: CSARAILAESYNEQFF.

This sequence joins TRBV6-2 or TRBV6-3 and TRBJ2-5; D possibly matches TRBD1 or TRBD2 (5 bases each). This CDR3 contains 15 residues. V lost 0 bases to trimming and J lost 1 base, with 9 bases between them. CDR1 and CDR2 (germline): MNHEY, SVGEGT. The CDR3 DNA reads as TGTGCCAGCAGTTACTCAGCAGGGAGCCAAGAGACCCAGTACTTC. This codes for CASSYSAGSQETQYF.

The rearrangement uses TRBV11-2 and TRBJ2-2; D not resolved. V lost 0 bases and J lost 4, with 6 bases in between. Germline V gives CDR1 SGHAT, CDR2 FQNNGV. This CDR3 contains 14 residues. The DNA of the CDR3 is TGTGCCAGCAGCTTAGATGGGGTCACCGGGGAGCTGTTTTTT. Protein sequence: CASSLDGVTGELFF.

V and J are TRBV2 and TRBJ2-1, with TRBD2 matching over 11 bases. J lost 6 bases, V lost 2 bases, and 3 bases had no gene match. This CDR3 contains 15 residues. Germline V gene data show CDR1 as SNHLY and CDR2 as FYNNEI. The DNA for the CDR3 is TGTGCCAGCAGTGAAAGACTAGCGGGAAGCAATGAGCAGTTCTTC. Translating gives CASSERLAGSNEQFF. Filled out from reference TRBV2 and TRBJ2-1, the complete variable domain reads EPEVTQTPSHQVTQMGQEVILRCVPISNHLYFYWYRQILGQKVEFLVSFYNNEISEKSEIFDDQFSVERPDGSNFTLKIRSTKLEDSAMYFCASSERLAGSNEQFFGPGTRLTVL.